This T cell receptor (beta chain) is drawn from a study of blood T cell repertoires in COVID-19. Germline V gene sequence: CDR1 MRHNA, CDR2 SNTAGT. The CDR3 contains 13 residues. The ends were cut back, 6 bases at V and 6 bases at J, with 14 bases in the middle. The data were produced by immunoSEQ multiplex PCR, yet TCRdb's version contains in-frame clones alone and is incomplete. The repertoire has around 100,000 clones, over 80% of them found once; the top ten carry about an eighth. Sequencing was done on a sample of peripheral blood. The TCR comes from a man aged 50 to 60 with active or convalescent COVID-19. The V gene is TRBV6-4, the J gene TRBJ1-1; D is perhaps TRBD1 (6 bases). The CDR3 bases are TGTGCCAGCAGAGATACAGGGTCGGCTGAAGCTTTCTTT. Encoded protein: CASRDTGSAEAFF.